This TCR beta chain was recovered during a study of cytomegalovirus exposure and HLA in healthy donors. Study-wide findings and caveats: Presence/absence analyses rested on an assumption that sequencing depth was roughly uniform across donors. Association of a missense DCLRE1C variant with TCR beta V- and J-gene trimming was reported in a later analysis.

Note on this clone: Its antigen is as yet unknown.

This PCR relied on a set of 60 Vbeta primers and 13 Jbeta primers. The table came from immunoSEQ multiplex PCR; TCRdb's copy has only in-frame clones and leaves some out. The profile covers 120,000 or so clones, with more than 75% appearing a single time and about 1.8% taken by the ten largest. Unmatched junction bases numbered 4, after V lost 8 bases and J lost 2 bases. The CDR3 is made up of 14 amino acids. The germline CDR1 and CDR2 sequences are LNHDA and SQIVND (reference sequence). The clonotype comes from a man aged 18 to 30 in good health and CMV-seronegative. The sample consisted of PBMCs. The chain links TRBV19 to TRBJ1-5, with 9 bases that match TRBD1. The CDR3 region has the DNA TGTGCCAGTTTGGACAGGGGCGGCAATCAGCCCCAGCATTTT. This translates into CASLDRGGNQPQHF.